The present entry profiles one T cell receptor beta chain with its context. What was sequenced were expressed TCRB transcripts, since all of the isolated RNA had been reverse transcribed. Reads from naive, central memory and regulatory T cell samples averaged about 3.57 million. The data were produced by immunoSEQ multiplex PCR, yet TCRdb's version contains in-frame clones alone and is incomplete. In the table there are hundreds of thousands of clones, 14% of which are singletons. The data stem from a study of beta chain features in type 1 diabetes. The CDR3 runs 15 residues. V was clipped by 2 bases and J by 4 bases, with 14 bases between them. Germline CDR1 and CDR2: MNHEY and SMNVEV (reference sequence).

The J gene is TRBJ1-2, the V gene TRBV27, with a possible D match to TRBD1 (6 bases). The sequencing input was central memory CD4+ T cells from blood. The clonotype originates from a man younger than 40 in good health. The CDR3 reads CASSLRQGLVYGYTF. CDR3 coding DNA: TGTGCCAGCAGTTTACGGCAGGGGCTGGTCTATGGCTACACCTTC.